This TCR beta chain was identified during a study of cytotoxic CD8 clonotypes in ibrutinib-treated CLL. Across the whole study: Approximately 25 partial and 2 complete responses; at median approximately 68 months, 14 remitted, around 12 progressed. Study-level points and caveats: A rise in clonality was seen at ibrutinib response, and a fall back toward baseline was seen at progression. Contraction or stability on treatment was seen for public clonotypes, which were uncommon.

Cryopreserved PBMCs provided approximately 2.2 micrograms of genomic DNA for the TCR beta libraries. On this clone itself: Its antigen is unknown.

Clones were sequenced by immunoSEQ multiplex PCR, and TCRdb holds only the in-frame ones, with some missing. The sample has more than 85,000 clones; 77% are singletons. The starting material was PBMCs, obtained after 24 months of ibrutinib treatment. The clonotype originates from a human donor with chronic lymphocytic leukemia.

CDR3 region: CASSFTGGTTDTQYF. CDR3 nucleotides: TGTGCCAGCAGTTTTACAGGGGGCACCACAGATACGCAGTATTTT. The chain couples TRBV28 to TRBJ2-3, with TRBD1 matching 9 bases. This CDR3 is 15 amino acids long. Germline trimming cut 3 bases from V and 2 bases from J; bases unmatched to any gene: 3. Germline V gene lookup returns CDR1 MDHEN and CDR2 SYDVKM.